This entry lists 6 T cell receptor beta chains sequenced from one sample in a study of T cells expressing NK-cell markers. TCRdb reworked the 5' RACE reads into one entry per CDR3 protein, no DNA. The sample has some 340,000 distinct CDR3 sequences; the top ten hold around 5%. The specimen sequenced was blood T cells: a sorted CD56 or NKG2C T cell subset, CD4+ or CD8+ T cells, or bulk PBMC T cells (not recorded which). Receptor source: a man between 18 and 69 years old in good health.

The J gene is TRBJ1-4, the V gene TRBV7-3; TCRdb lists TRBD1, though no DNA is available to test this call. The germline gives CDR1 SGHTA, CDR2 FQGTGA. This CDR3 spans 13 amino acids. The CDR3 reads CAAGGGHPEKLFF.

The chain recombines TRBV5-5 with TRBJ2-1; the D call from TCRdb, TRBD1, cannot be confirmed without DNA. Germline CDR1 and CDR2: SGHKS and YYEKEE (reference sequence). The CDR3 sequence is 15 residues long. CDR3 loop: CASSWTGRGYNEQFF.

V is TRBV12-3 or TRBV12-4 and J is TRBJ2-6; TCRdb's D call of TRBD1 is untestable without DNA. The CDR3 is 17 amino acids. CDR3 loop: CASTNPGQRSGANVLTF.

V and J are TRBV20-1 and TRBJ1-2; TCRdb calls TRBD1, which cannot be checked without DNA. The CDR3 runs to 14 residues. Germline V gives CDR1 DFQATT, CDR2 SNEGSKA (reference sequence). The CDR3 sequence is CSALSRQGLYGYTF.

The chain links TRBV5-1 to TRBJ2-3; TCRdb picks TRBD2, but there is no DNA to check that call. The germline CDR1 and CDR2 sequences are SGHRS and YFSETQ. CDR3 length equals 16 residues. CDR3 protein: CASSVAGTRHTDTQYF.

The V and J genes are TRBV2 and TRBJ2-4; the D gene TCRdb calls, TRBD2, cannot be checked with no DNA. Germline V CDR1 and CDR2: SNHLY, FYNNEI. CDR3 size: 15 residues. The CDR3 is CASRGLRGAKNIQYF.